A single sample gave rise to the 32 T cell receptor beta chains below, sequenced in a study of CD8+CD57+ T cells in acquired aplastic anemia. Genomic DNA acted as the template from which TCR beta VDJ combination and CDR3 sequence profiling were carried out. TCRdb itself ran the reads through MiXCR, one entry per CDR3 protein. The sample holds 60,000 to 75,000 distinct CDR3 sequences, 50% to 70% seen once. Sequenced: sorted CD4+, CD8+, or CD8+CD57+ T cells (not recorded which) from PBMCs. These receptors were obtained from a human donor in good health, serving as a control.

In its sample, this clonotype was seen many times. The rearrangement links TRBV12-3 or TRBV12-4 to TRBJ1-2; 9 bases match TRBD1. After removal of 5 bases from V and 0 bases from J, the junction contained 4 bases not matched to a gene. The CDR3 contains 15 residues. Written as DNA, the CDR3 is TGTGCCAGCAGTGGGACAGGGAATACTAACTATGGCTACACCTTC. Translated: CASSGTGNTNYGYTF.

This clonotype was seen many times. CDR3 sequence: CASSLDYASRGNTIYF. Written as DNA, the CDR3 is TGTGCCAGCAGCTTAGATTACGCGAGTAGGGGAAACACCATATATTTT. This chain uses TRBV7-9 with TRBJ1-3; D is unclear. Trimming stripped 1 base from V and 4 bases from J, with 14 bases between. The CDR3 is 16 residues long. The V gene's germline CDR1 is SEHNR and CDR2 FQNEAQ (reference sequence).

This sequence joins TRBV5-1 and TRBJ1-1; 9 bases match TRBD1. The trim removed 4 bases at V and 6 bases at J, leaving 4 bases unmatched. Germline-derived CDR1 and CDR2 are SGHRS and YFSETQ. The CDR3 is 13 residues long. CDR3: CASSIRQGAEAFF. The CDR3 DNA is TGCGCCAGCAGCATAAGACAGGGGGCTGAAGCTTTCTTT. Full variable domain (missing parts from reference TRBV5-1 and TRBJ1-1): KAGVTQTPRYLIKTRGQQVTLSCSPISGHRSVSWYQQTPGQGLQFLFEYFSETQRNKGNFPGRFSGRQFSNSRSEMNVSTLELGDSALYLCASSIRQGAEAFFGQGTRLTVV.

CDR3: CASRGEGERYGYTF. Here the CDR3 DNA reads TGTGCCAGCAGGGGGGAGGGAGAGAGATATGGCTACACCTTC. The V and J genes are TRBV2 and TRBJ1-2; possibly TRBD1 for D (5 bases). CDR1 is SNHLY and CDR2 is FYNNEI in the germline V gene. CDR3 length: 14 amino acids. The ends were cut back, 6 bases at V and 5 bases at J, with 16 bases in the middle.

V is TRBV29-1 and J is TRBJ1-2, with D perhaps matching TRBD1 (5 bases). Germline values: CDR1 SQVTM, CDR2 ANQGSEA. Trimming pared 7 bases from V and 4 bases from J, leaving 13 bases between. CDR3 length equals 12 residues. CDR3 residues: CSAESGAYGYTF. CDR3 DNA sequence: TGCAGCGCCGAATCTGGGGCCTATGGCTACACCTTC.

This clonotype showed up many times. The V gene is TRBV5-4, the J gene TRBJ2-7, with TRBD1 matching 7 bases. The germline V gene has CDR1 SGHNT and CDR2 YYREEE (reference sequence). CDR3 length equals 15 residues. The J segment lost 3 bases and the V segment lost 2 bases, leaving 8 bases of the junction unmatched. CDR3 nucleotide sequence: TGTGCCAGCAGCTTAAGGACAGGAACGTACTACGAGCAGTACTTC. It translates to CASSLRTGTYYEQYF.

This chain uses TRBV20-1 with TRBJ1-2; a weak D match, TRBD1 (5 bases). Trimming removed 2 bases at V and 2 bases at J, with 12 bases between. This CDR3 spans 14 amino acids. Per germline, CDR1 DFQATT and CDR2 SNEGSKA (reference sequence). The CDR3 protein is CSARLSGQNYGYTF. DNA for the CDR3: TGCAGTGCTAGATTGTCGGGGCAGAACTATGGCTACACCTTC.

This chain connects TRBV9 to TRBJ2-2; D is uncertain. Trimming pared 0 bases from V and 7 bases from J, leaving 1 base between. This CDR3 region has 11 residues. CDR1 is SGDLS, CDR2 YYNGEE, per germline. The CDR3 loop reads CASSVVGELFF. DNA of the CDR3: TGTGCCAGCAGCGTAGTCGGGGAGCTGTTTTTT.

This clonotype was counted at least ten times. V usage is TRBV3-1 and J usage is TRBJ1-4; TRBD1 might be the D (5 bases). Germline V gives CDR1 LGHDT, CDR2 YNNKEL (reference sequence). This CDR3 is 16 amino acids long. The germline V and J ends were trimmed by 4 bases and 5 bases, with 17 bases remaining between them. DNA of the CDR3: TGTGCCAGCAGCCCCATGGGGTCGGGGGTAAATGAAAAACTGTTTTTT. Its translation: CASSPMGSGVNEKLFF.

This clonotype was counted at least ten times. CDR3: CASSHSGLSTDTQYF. In DNA form, the CDR3 reads TGTGCCAGCAGCCACTCTGGGCTGAGCACAGATACGCAGTATTTT. The chain employs TRBV7-3 and TRBJ2-3; D is ambiguous. The CDR3 has 15 amino acids. Germline V gives CDR1 SGHTA, CDR2 FQGTGA. The V end was cut by 5 bases, the J end by 0 bases, with 12 bases between.

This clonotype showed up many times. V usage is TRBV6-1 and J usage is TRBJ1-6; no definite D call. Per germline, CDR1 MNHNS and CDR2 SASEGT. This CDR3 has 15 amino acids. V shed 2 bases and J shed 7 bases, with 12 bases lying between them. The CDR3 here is CASSERLGYNSPLHF. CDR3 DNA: TGTGCCAGCAGTGAACGTCTGGGATACAATTCACCCCTCCACTTT.

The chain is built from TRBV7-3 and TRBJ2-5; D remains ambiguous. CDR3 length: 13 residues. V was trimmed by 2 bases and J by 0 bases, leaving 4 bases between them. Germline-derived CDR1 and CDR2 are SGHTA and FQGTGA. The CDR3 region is CASSLFDQETQYF. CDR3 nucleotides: TGTGCCAGCAGCTTATTTGACCAAGAGACCCAGTACTTC. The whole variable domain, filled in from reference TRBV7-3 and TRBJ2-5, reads GAGVSQTPSNKVTEKGKYVELRCDPISGHTALYWYRQSLGQGPEFLIYFQGTGAADDSGLPNDRFFAVRPEGSVSTLKIQRTERGDSAVYLCASSLFDQETQYFGPGTRLLVL.

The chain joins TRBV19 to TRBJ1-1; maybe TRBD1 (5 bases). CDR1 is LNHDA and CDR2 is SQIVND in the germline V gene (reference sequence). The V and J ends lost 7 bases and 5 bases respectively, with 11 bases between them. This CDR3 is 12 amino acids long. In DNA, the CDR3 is TGTGCCAGTATGGGGCAATGGACTGAAGCTTTCTTT. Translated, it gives CASMGQWTEAFF.

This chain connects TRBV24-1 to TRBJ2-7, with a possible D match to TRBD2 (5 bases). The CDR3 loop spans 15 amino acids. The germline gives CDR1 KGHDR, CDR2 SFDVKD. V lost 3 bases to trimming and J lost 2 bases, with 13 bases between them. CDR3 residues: CATSDLLGSPYEQYF. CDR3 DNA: TGTGCCACCAGTGATCTTTTAGGGAGCCCCTACGAGCAGTACTTC.

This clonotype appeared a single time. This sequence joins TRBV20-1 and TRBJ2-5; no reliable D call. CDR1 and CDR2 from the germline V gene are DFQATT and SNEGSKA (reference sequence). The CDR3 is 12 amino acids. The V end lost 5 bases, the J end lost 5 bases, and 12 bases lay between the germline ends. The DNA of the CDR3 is TGCAGTGCTGAACCGACATCCGAGACCCAGTACTTC. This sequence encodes CSAEPTSETQYF.

CDR3 in amino acids: CATSDSRSGELFF. The DNA for the CDR3 is TGTGCCACCAGTGATTCAAGGAGCGGGGAGCTGTTTTTT. The J gene is TRBJ2-2, the V gene TRBV24-1; no definite D call. Trimming took 2 bases from V and 7 from J, leaving 7 bases between them. Germline V lookup: CDR1 KGHDR, CDR2 SFDVKD. This CDR3 comprises 13 residues.

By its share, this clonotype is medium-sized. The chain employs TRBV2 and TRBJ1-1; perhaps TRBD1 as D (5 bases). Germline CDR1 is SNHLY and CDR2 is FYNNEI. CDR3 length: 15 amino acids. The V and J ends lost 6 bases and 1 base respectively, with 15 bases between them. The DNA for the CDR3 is TGTGCCAGCAGGTTTACGGGACGTAGGAACACTGAAGCTTTCTTT. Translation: CASRFTGRRNTEAFF. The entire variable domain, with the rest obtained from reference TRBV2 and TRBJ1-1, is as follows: EPEVTQTPSHQVTQMGQEVILRCVPISNHLYFYWYRQILGQKVEFLVSFYNNEISEKSEIFDDQFSVERPDGSNFTLKIRSTKLEDSAMYFCASRFTGRRNTEAFFGQGTRLTVV.

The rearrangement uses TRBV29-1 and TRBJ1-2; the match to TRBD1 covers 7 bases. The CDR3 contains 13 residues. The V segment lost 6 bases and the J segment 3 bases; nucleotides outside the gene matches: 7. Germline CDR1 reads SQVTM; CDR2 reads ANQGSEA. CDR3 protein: CSVRQGRDYGYTF. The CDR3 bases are TGCAGCGTAAGACAGGGACGCGACTATGGCTACACCTTC. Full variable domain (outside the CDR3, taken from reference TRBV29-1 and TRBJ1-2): SAVISQKPSRDICQRGTSLTIQCQVDSQVTMMFWYRQQPGQSLTLIATANQGSEATYESGFVIDKFPISRPNLTFSTLTVSNMSPEDSSIYLCSVRQGRDYGYTFGSGTRLTVV.

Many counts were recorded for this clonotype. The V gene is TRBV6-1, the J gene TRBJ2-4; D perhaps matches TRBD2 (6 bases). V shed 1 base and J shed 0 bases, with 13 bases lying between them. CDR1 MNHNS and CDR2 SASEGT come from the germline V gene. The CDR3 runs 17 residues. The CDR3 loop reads CASSEGGLGLAKNIQYF. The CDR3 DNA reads TGTGCCAGCAGTGAAGGGGGACTGGGATTAGCCAAAAACATTCAGTACTTC.

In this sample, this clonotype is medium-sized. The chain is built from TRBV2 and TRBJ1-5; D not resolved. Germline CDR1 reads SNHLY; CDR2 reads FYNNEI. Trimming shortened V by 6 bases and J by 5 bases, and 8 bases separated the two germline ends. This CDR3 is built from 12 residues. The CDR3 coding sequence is TGTGCCAGCAGGCGAGAACATCAGCCCCAGCATTTT. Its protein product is CASRREHQPQHF.

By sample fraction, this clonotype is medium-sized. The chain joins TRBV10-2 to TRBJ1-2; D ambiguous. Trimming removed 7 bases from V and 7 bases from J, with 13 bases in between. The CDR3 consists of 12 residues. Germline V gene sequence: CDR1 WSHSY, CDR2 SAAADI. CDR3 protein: CASMRGSVGYTF. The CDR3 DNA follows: TGCGCCAGCATGCGAGGGTCAGTTGGCTACACCTTC.

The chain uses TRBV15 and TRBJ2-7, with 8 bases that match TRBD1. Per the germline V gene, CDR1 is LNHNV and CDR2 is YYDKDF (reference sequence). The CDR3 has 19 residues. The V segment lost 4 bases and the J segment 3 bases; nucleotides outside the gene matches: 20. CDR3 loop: CATSNFEGGRGTGYYEQYF. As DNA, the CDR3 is TGTGCCACCAGCAACTTTGAGGGGGGCAGGGGGACAGGTTACTACGAGCAGTACTTC.

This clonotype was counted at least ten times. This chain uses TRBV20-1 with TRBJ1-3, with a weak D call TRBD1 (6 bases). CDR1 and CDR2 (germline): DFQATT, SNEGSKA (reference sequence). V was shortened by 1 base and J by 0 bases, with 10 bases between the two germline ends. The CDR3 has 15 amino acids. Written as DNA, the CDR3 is TGCAGTGCTAGAGGCGACAGGAGCTCTGGAAACACCATATATTTT. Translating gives CSARGDRSSGNTIYF.

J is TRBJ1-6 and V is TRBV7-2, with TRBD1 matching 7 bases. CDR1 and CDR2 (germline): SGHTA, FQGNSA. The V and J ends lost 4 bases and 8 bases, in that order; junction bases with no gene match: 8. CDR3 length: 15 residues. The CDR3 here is CASSSPGTVYSPLHF. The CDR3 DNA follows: TGTGCCAGCAGCTCACCCGGGACAGTTTATTCACCCCTCCACTTT.

CDR3 nucleotide sequence: TGTGCCAGCAGTTACTCGAGTAAGGGGGGAGGGAAGGAGTACTTC. It translates to CASSYSSKGGGKEYF. The chain joins TRBV6-5 to TRBJ2-7; a possible D gene is TRBD2 (7 bases). CDR3 length: 15 amino acids. The germline CDR1 and CDR2 sequences are MNHEY and SVGAGI. The V end was cut by 0 bases, the J end by 11 bases, with 20 bases between.

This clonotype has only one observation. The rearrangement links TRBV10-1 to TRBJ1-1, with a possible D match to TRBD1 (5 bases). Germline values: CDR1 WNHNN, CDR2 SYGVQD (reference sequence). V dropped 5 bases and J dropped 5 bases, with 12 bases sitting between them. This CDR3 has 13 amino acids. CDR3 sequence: CASSQGLGTEAFF. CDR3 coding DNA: TGCGCCAGCAGTCAGGGTTTGGGGACTGAAGCTTTCTTT.

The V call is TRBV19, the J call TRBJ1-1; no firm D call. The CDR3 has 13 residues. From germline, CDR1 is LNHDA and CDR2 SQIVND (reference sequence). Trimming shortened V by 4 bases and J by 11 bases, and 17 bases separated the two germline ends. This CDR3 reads CASSRRGGGHAFF. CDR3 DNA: TGTGCCAGTAGTAGGCGAGGTGGAGGGCACGCTTTCTTT. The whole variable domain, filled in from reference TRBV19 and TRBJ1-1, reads DGGITQSPKYLFRKEGQNVTLSCEQNLNHDAMYWYRQDPGQGLRLIYYSQIVNDFQKGDIAEGYSVSREKKESFPLTVTSAQKNPTAFYLCASSRRGGGHAFFGQGTRLTVV.

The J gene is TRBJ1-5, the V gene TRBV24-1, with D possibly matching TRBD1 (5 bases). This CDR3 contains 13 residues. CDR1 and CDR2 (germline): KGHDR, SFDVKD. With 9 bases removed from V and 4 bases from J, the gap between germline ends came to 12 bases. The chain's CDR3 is CATGGELNQPQHF. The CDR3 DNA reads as TGTGCCACCGGGGGGGAGCTTAATCAGCCCCAGCATTTT.

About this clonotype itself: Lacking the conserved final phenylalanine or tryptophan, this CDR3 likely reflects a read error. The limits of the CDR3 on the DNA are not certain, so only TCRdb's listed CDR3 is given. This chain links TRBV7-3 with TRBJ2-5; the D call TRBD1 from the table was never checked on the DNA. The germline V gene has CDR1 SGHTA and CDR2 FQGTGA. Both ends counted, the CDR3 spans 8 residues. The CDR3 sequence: CASSSEGT.

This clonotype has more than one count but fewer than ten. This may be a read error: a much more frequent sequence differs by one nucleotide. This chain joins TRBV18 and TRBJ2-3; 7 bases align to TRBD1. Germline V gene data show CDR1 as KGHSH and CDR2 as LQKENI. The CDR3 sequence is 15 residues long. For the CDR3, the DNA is TGTGCCAGCTCACGACAGGGACAATTCACAGGTACGCAGTATTTT. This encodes CASSRQGQFTGTQYF.

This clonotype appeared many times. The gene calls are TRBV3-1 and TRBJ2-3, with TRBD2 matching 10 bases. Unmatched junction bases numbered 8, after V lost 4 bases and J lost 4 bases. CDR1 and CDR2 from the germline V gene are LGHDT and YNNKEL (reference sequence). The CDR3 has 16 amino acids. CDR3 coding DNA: TGTGCCAGCAGCCTCCACACCGGGACTAGCGCAGATACGCAGTATTTT. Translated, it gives CASSLHTGTSADTQYF.

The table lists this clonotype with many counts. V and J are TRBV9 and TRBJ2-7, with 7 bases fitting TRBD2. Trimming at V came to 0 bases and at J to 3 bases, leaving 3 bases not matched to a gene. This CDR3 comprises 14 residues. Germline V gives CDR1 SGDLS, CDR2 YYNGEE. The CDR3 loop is CASSVGSSGYEQYF. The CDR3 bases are TGTGCCAGCAGCGTAGGTTCTAGCGGCTACGAGCAGTACTTC.